These 22 T cell receptor beta chains were sequenced from one sample in a study of blood T cells in healthy people across ages. A second PCR, run for about 6 to 12 cycles, used a sample-barcoded 5' primer plus a J-beta primer mix. TCRdb passed the 5' RACE reads through MiXCR, listing each CDR3 protein once. Seen here are under 750,000 distinct CDR3 sequences, 40% to 50% observed once, and the top ten hold roughly 25%. Material: blood. The receptors come from an elderly man in good health.

There are many counts of this clonotype. This chain links TRBV6-6 with TRBJ1-1; 8 bases are shared with TRBD1. V dropped 6 bases and J dropped 1; count of bases not matched to a gene: 13. CDR1 and CDR2 (germline): MNHNY, SVGAGI (reference sequence). The length of the CDR3 is 17 residues. CDR3 amino acids: CASSPLDRGGRNTEAFF. The CDR3 DNA reads as TGTGCCAGCAGCCCCCTCGACAGGGGAGGACGGAACACTGAAGCTTTCTTT.

The CDR3 coding sequence is TGCGCCAGCAGCTTACCCCACAGGACAGATACGCAGTATTTT. Translated, it gives CASSLPHRTDTQYF. The V and J genes are TRBV5-1 and TRBJ2-3; TRBD1 might be the D (5 bases). CDR3 length equals 14 residues. Germline loops: CDR1 SGHRS, CDR2 YFSETQ. V was trimmed by 2 bases and J by 3 bases, leaving 10 bases between them. The entire variable domain, with the rest obtained from reference TRBV5-1 and TRBJ2-3, is as follows: KAGVTQTPRYLIKTRGQQVTLSCSPISGHRSVSWYQQTPGQGLQFLFEYFSETQRNKGNFPGRFSGRQFSNSRSEMNVSTLELGDSALYLCASSLPHRTDTQYFGPGTRLTVL.

The chain is built from TRBV7-9 and TRBJ2-7, with a weak D call TRBD1 (5 bases). The V end was cut by 7 bases, the J end by 6 bases, with 19 bases between. The CDR3 totals 14 residues. CDR1 and CDR2 (germline): SEHNR, FQNEAQ (reference sequence). Written as DNA, the CDR3 is TGTGCCAGCACTGGCCGGACAATCAGTAGCGAGCAGTACTTC. Translated: CASTGRTISSEQYF. Variable domain in full (rest from reference TRBV7-9 and TRBJ2-7): DTGVSQNPRHKITKRGQNVTFRCDPISEHNRLYWYRQTLGQGPEFLTYFQNEAQLEKSRLLSDRFSAERPKGSFSTLEIQRTEQGDSAMYLCASTGRTISSEQYFGPGTRLTVT.

The chain has TRBV20-1 and TRBJ1-5, with 7 bases aligning to TRBD1. The CDR3 has 13 residues. Trimming took 2 bases from V and 7 from J; bases not matched to a gene: 5. The germline CDR1 and CDR2 sequences are DFQATT and SNEGSKA (reference sequence). DNA of the CDR3: TGCAGTGCTAGACGGACAGGCCAACAGCCCCAGCATTTT. Translating it yields CSARRTGQQPQHF.

V is TRBV9 and J is TRBJ2-4; maybe TRBD1 (6 bases). Between the trimmed V and J ends, which lost 0 bases and 5 bases, there was a span of 12 bases. The germline V gene has CDR1 SGDLS and CDR2 YYNGEE. The CDR3 consists of 15 residues. The CDR3 loop is CASSVATGPENIQYF. The DNA of the CDR3 is TGTGCCAGCAGCGTAGCTACAGGGCCAGAAAACATTCAGTACTTC.

The CDR3 here is CASSPWRTGGTYEQYF. Written as DNA, the CDR3 is TGTGCCAGCAGTCCATGGAGGACAGGGGGAACCTACGAGCAGTACTTC. The rearrangement uses TRBV28 and TRBJ2-7; 10 bases agree with TRBD1. The trim removed 5 bases at V and 2 bases at J, leaving 9 bases unmatched. The CDR3 runs 16 residues. Germline V gene sequence: CDR1 MDHEN, CDR2 SYDVKM.

The chain recombines TRBV6-6 with TRBJ2-1, with D uncertain. This CDR3 is built from 13 residues. In germline, CDR1 is MNHNY, CDR2 SVGAGI (reference sequence). The V end lost 5 bases, the J end lost 9 bases, and 14 bases lay between the germline ends. The CDR3 region is CASSDGLGSEQFF. In DNA, the CDR3 is TGTGCCAGCAGTGATGGGCTGGGCAGTGAGCAGTTCTTC.

The V and J genes are TRBV5-1 and TRBJ1-6; D gene ambiguous. V dropped 5 bases and J dropped 8 bases, with 14 bases sitting between them. Germline V gives CDR1 SGHRS, CDR2 YFSETQ. The CDR3 totals 14 residues. The CDR3 coding sequence is TGCGCCAGCAGGGGGAGGATATGGGATTCACCCCTCCACTTT. This codes for CASRGRIWDSPLHF.

This clonotype was seen a handful of times. This chain joins TRBV6-1 and TRBJ2-7; 8 bases are a match to TRBD1. V dropped 5 bases and J dropped 2; count of bases not matched to a gene: 8. The germline gives CDR1 MNHNS, CDR2 SASEGT. This CDR3 contains 15 residues. The chain's CDR3 is CASSPVGRGPYEQYF. The CDR3 coding sequence is TGTGCCAGCAGTCCTGTGGGCAGGGGGCCCTACGAGCAGTACTTC.

The chain is built from TRBV24-1 and TRBJ2-1; 10 positions agree with TRBD2. The germline CDR1 and CDR2 sequences are KGHDR and SFDVKD. The CDR3 loop spans 13 amino acids. The ends lost 9 bases at V and 7 bases at J; junction bases unmatched: 5. The CDR3 bases are TGTGCCACCGGGGCTAGCGGGAGAAATGAGCAGTTCTTC. It is translated as CATGASGRNEQFF.

The chain combines TRBV4-2 with TRBJ2-7; no firm D call. The DNA end favors TRBJ2-5, so the J call may be wrong. This CDR3 spans 14 amino acids. From germline, CDR1 is LGHNA and CDR2 YNFKEQ. The CDR3 sequence: CASSQASEDPTQYF. CDR3 coding DNA: TGTGCCAGCAGCCAAGCTTCTGAGGATCCGACCCAGTACTTC.

Here the CDR3 reads CASSQDTGSWETQYF. The DNA for the CDR3 is TGTGCCAGCAGCCAAGATACTGGCAGTTGGGAGACCCAGTACTTC. The J gene is TRBJ2-5, the V gene TRBV4-2; D remains unclear. This CDR3 spans 15 amino acids. The germline CDR1 and CDR2 sequences are LGHNA and YNFKEQ. Trimming left V 0 bases short and J 5 bases short, with 13 bases between.

The chain links TRBV5-1 to TRBJ1-2; D gene uncertain. The CDR3 has 14 amino acids. Trimming pared 0 bases from V and 4 bases from J, leaving 10 bases between. Germline values: CDR1 SGHRS, CDR2 YFSETQ. The CDR3 coding sequence is TGCGCCAGCAGCTTGGGCGGCAGTACCTATGGCTACACCTTC. Translated, it gives CASSLGGSTYGYTF.

To note about this clonotype: This clone may be a read error of a much larger clone one base away. The chain carries TRBV6-5 and TRBJ2-1, with D uncertain. The germline V and J ends were trimmed by 1 base and 4 bases, with 11 bases remaining between them. The CDR3 has 15 amino acids. Germline values: CDR1 MNHEY, CDR2 SVGAGI. CDR3 bases: TGTGCCAGCAGTTACTTGATTAGGGAATACAATGAGCAGTTCTTC. Translating gives CASSYLIREYNEQFF.

This clonotype has a handful of counts. The V call is TRBV28, the J call TRBJ1-1; 9 nucleotides align to TRBD1. Germline CDR1 is MDHEN and CDR2 is SYDVKM. The CDR3 sequence is 14 residues long. With 6 bases clipped from V and 7 bases from J, the junction kept 9 bases outside the gene matches. The CDR3 sequence is CASRGQGAEYEAFF. Here the CDR3 DNA reads TGTGCCAGCAGGGGACAGGGTGCGGAGTATGAAGCTTTCTTT.

J is TRBJ1-2 and V is TRBV27; 8 nucleotides agree with TRBD1. Germline lookup yields CDR1 MNHEY and CDR2 SMNVEV (reference sequence). Unmatched junction bases numbered 2, after V lost 1 base and J lost 1 base. The CDR3 spans 15 residues. The CDR3 sequence is CASSLYRGGNYGYTF. In nucleotides, the CDR3 is TGTGCCAGCAGTTTATACAGGGGGGGTAACTATGGCTACACCTTC.

The chain carries TRBV28 and TRBJ1-2, with D possibly matching TRBD1 (6 bases). The germline V and J ends were trimmed by 5 bases and 2 bases, with 12 bases remaining between them. The length of the CDR3 is 14 residues. Germline assignment: CDR1 MDHEN and CDR2 SYDVKM. The DNA for the CDR3 is TGTGCCAGCAGTAGTGGACAGATGAACTATGGCTACACCTTC. This translates into CASSSGQMNYGYTF.

The sample holds a few counts of this clonotype. This rearrangement joins TRBV18 to TRBJ2-1, with 7 bases aligning to TRBD2. Germline lookup yields CDR1 KGHSH and CDR2 LQKENI. The V gene end was trimmed by 3 bases and the J gene end by 5 bases; junction bases not matched to a gene: 4. The CDR3 is 14 amino acids. CDR3 residues: CASSPFAGDNEQFF. CDR3 DNA: TGTGCCAGCTCACCCTTTGCGGGGGACAATGAGCAGTTCTTC.

Only a few counts were recorded for this clonotype. The chain carries TRBV20-1 and TRBJ2-1; 14 bases map to TRBD2. V lost 6 bases, J lost 1 base, and 8 bases stayed unmatched. CDR3 length: 17 residues. Germline V lookup: CDR1 DFQATT, CDR2 SNEGSKA (reference sequence). The CDR3 bases are TGCAGTGCAGACGGACTAGCGGGGGGCCATTCCTACAATGAGCAGTTCTTC. Translation: CSADGLAGGHSYNEQFF.

The chain is built from TRBV3-1 and TRBJ2-1; D gene ambiguous. The J call may not be correct, given that the DNA end is closer to TRBJ2-7. The CDR3 has 16 residues. CDR1 and CDR2 (germline): LGHDT, YNNKEL (reference sequence). CDR3 sequence: CASSRTRSSSYNEQYF. CDR3 bases: TGTGCCAGCAGTCGAACCAGGTCAAGCTCCTACAATGAGCAGTACTTC.

V usage is TRBV27 and J usage is TRBJ2-5; 12 bases agree with TRBD2. CDR1 MNHEY and CDR2 SMNVEV come from the germline V gene (reference sequence). The CDR3 contains 16 residues. The trim removed 5 bases at V and 11 bases at J, leaving 15 bases unmatched. CDR3 sequence: CASSRRLAGAYNEQYF. DNA of the CDR3: TGTGCCAGCAGTAGACGACTAGCGGGGGCCTACAATGAGCAGTACTTC.

The chain is built from TRBV4-1 and TRBJ1-6; D unresolved. Trimming stripped 2 bases from V and 8 bases from J, with 7 bases between. CDR1 is MGHRA and CDR2 is YSYEKL in the germline V gene. This CDR3 has 13 residues. CDR3 sequence: CASSQHIDSPLHF. CDR3 nucleotides: TGCGCCAGCAGCCAACATATTGATTCACCCCTCCACTTT.